The 26 T cell receptor beta chains below come from one sample, sequenced in a study of PD-L1 blockade in urothelial cancer. Only in-frame clones appear in the TCRdb table, and some are missing; sequencing was by immunoSEQ multiplex PCR. The data contain some 80,000 clones, around four fifths of them seen just once; the ten biggest clones take up 6.7%. Time point described: pretreatment peripheral blood. Sequences were derived from PBMCs, sampled around atezolizumab (anti-PD-L1) treatment. The receptor set was obtained from a man aged 40-49 years with urothelial cancer.

The chain uses TRBV6-4 and TRBJ1-1; D is undetermined. This CDR3 has 15 residues. V lost 2 bases and J lost 1, with 11 bases in between. Germline CDR1 MRHNA, CDR2 SNTAGT. In DNA form, the CDR3 reads TGTGCCAGCAGTGACCAGGCGCCCGAGAACACTGAAGCTTTCTTT. Translation: CASSDQAPENTEAFF.

As DNA, the CDR3 is TGTGCCAGCAGCACCTTGGGCTTAAGCTCTGGGGCCAACGTCCTGACTTTC. This codes for CASSTLGLSSGANVLTF. The rearrangement links TRBV7-3 to TRBJ2-6; D unresolved. V shed 5 bases and J shed 0 bases, with 14 bases lying between them. This CDR3 spans 17 amino acids. The germline V gene has CDR1 SGHTA and CDR2 FQGTGA.

The genes are TRBV18 and TRBJ1-1, with TRBD1 as a possible D gene (5 bases). From germline, CDR1 is KGHSH and CDR2 LQKENI. This CDR3 is 13 amino acids long. V shed 8 bases and J shed 0 bases, with 10 bases lying between them. The DNA of the CDR3 is TGTGCCAGCACGACAGAATTGAACACTGAAGCTTTCTTT. This sequence encodes CASTTELNTEAFF.

The table lists this clone with many counts. This chain uses TRBV7-3 with TRBJ1-2, with D perhaps TRBD1 (5 bases). The V gene lost 5 bases and the J gene lost 6 bases, with 19 bases spanning the gap. This CDR3 comprises 15 residues. The germline V gene encodes CDR1 SGHTA and CDR2 FQGTGA. The CDR3 spells CASSPSRGGVDGYTF. The CDR3 nucleotides read TGTGCCAGCAGCCCCTCCCGGGGCGGGGTGGATGGCTACACCTTC.

V is TRBV28 and J is TRBJ2-7; 12 nucleotides line up with TRBD2. The CDR3 runs to 13 residues. The germline V gene encodes CDR1 MDHEN and CDR2 SYDVKM. After removal of 8 bases from V and 6 bases from J, the junction contained 5 bases not matched to a gene. In nucleotides, the CDR3 is TGTGCCAGCTGGCCTAGCGGGAGGGCCGAGCAGTACTTC. This translates into CASWPSGRAEQYF.

The chain has TRBV5-1 and TRBJ2-3; 7 nucleotides line up with TRBD1. The germline V gene encodes CDR1 SGHRS and CDR2 YFSETQ. The J segment lost 1 base and the V segment lost 2 bases, leaving 4 bases of the junction unmatched. The CDR3 spans 15 residues. CDR3 DNA: TGCGCCAGCAGCTTACAGGGGACACGCACAGATACGCAGTATTTT. Translated, it gives CASSLQGTRTDTQYF.

The genes are TRBV9 and TRBJ1-3; 8 bases match TRBD1. This CDR3 contains 15 residues. Looked up from germline, CDR1 is SGDLS and CDR2 is YYNGEE. J was trimmed by 3 bases and V by 1 base; bases with no gene match: 3. CDR3 bases: TGTGCCAGCAGCGTAACAGGGGGAAATGGAAACACCATATATTTT. This encodes CASSVTGGNGNTIYF. The whole variable domain, remainder taken from reference TRBV9 and TRBJ1-3, is DSGVTQTPKHLITATGQRVTLRCSPRSGDLSVYWYQQSLDQGLQFLIQYYNGEERAKGNILERFSAQQFPDLHSELNLSSLELGDSALYFCASSVTGGNGNTIYFGEGSWLTVV.

J is TRBJ2-5 and V is TRBV15; a possible D gene is TRBD2 (6 bases). Trimming left V 5 bases short and J 3 bases short, with 13 bases between. Germline CDR1 is LNHNV and CDR2 is YYDKDF (reference sequence). The CDR3 is 14 residues long. Here the CDR3 DNA reads TGTGCCACCAGCGCGCGGGGAAGGGAAGAGACCCAGTACTTC. This encodes CATSARGREETQYF.

Notes on this clone: One junction end does not reproduce the germline sequence, and a read error may be involved. The chain joins TRBV6-1 to TRBJ1-5; weak D call: TRBD1 (6 bases). Germline assignment: CDR1 MNHNS and CDR2 SASEGT. This CDR3 has 12 amino acids. The CDR3 loop reads CASNWGAGGAVF. The DNA of the CDR3 is TGTGCCAGCAATTGGGGCGCTGGGGGCGCAGTATTT.

The chain couples TRBV5-1 to TRBJ2-7; D possibly corresponds to TRBD1 (6 bases). This CDR3 contains 13 residues. Trimming pared 2 bases from V and 6 bases from J, leaving 12 bases between. Germline CDR1 SGHRS, CDR2 YFSETQ. The CDR3 DNA follows: TGCGCCAGCAGCTTTGTGGGGGCCGGCGAGCAGTACTTC. Its translation is CASSFVGAGEQYF.

The chain uses TRBV30 and TRBJ1-1; the D is unclear. The CDR3 consists of 14 residues. CDR1 GTSNPN and CDR2 SVGIG come from the germline V gene (reference sequence). Between the trimmed V and J ends, which lost 3 bases and 1 base, there was a span of 12 bases. Written as DNA, the CDR3 is TGTGCCTGGAGCCCGAGGAGAACGAACACTGAAGCTTTCTTT. The encoded protein is CAWSPRRTNTEAFF.

The chain joins TRBV28 to TRBJ2-7, with 10 nucleotides matching TRBD1. CDR1 is MDHEN and CDR2 is SYDVKM in the germline V gene. The ends lost 4 bases at V and 4 bases at J; junction bases unmatched: 4. This CDR3 has 14 amino acids. The CDR3, as DNA: TGTGCCAGCAGTTCCCGGGACAGGGGTTACGAGCAGTACTTC. Its protein product is CASSSRDRGYEQYF.

V and J are TRBV4-2 and TRBJ2-7; 14 bases fit TRBD2. The CDR3 is 16 residues long. After removal of 0 bases from V and 3 bases from J, the junction contained 1 base not matched to a gene. Germline V lookup: CDR1 LGHNA, CDR2 YNFKEQ. The DNA of the CDR3 is TGTGCCAGCAGCCAAGAGGGACTAGCGGGAGTCTACGAGCAGTACTTC. This translates into CASSQEGLAGVYEQYF.

The chain employs TRBV18 and TRBJ2-2, with 7 nucleotides matching TRBD1. CDR3 size: 16 residues. Trimming cost V 2 bases and J 1 base; bases outside gene matches: 4. Germline values: CDR1 KGHSH, CDR2 LQKENI. The CDR3 DNA reads as TGTGCCAGCTCACCATCGGGACAGCAGAACACCGGGGAGCTGTTTTTT. Translation: CASSPSGQQNTGELFF.

This chain joins TRBV5-1 and TRBJ2-1; 13 bases align to TRBD2. The CDR3 totals 17 residues. Germline lookup yields CDR1 SGHRS and CDR2 YFSETQ. The V segment lost 0 bases and the J segment 9 bases; nucleotides outside the gene matches: 9. The CDR3 coding sequence is TGCGCCAGCAGCTTGGAACTAGCGGGAGGGCCTAGGAGTGAGCAGTTCTTC. It encodes CASSLELAGGPRSEQFF. The full variable domain, rest sourced from reference TRBV5-1 and TRBJ2-1, is KAGVTQTPRYLIKTRGQQVTLSCSPISGHRSVSWYQQTPGQGLQFLFEYFSETQRNKGNFPGRFSGRQFSNSRSEMNVSTLELGDSALYLCASSLELAGGPRSEQFFGPGTRLTVL.

This chain connects TRBV27 to TRBJ2-7, with D unresolved. The CDR3 runs 14 residues. V gave up 2 bases and J gave up 2 bases, with 10 bases separating them. Per germline, CDR1 MNHEY and CDR2 SMNVEV (reference sequence). CDR3 sequence reads: CASSLNERPYEQYF. CDR3 DNA sequence: TGTGCCAGCAGTTTAAACGAGAGGCCCTACGAGCAGTACTTC.

Here the CDR3 DNA reads TGTGCCAGCAGTTTCCTAGCGGGAGGGGGTCCCGAGCAGTACTTC. It yields the protein CASSFLAGGGPEQYF. The chain is built from TRBV28 and TRBJ2-7; 12 nucleotides agree with TRBD2. From germline, CDR1 is MDHEN and CDR2 SYDVKM. With 3 bases clipped from V and 6 bases from J, the junction kept 6 bases outside the gene matches. This CDR3 spans 15 amino acids.

The chain is built from TRBV4-1 and TRBJ2-7, with TRBD2 identical over 8 bases. CDR1 is MGHRA, CDR2 YSYEKL, per germline. V trimming: 3 bases; J trimming: 5 bases; junction bases outside the gene matches: 3. This CDR3 contains 13 residues. CDR3 region: CASSQGSGNEQYF. The CDR3 coding sequence is TGCGCCAGCAGCCAGGGTAGCGGGAACGAGCAGTACTTC.

The CDR3 nucleotides are TGTGCCAGCAGCGAAGGAACAGGGATCGGCGAGCAGTACTTC. It specifies CASSEGTGIGEQYF. The chain uses TRBV7-2 and TRBJ2-7, with D maybe TRBD1 (6 bases). CDR1 SGHTA and CDR2 FQGNSA come from the germline V gene. This CDR3 comprises 14 residues. The V gene lost 5 bases and the J gene lost 6 bases, with 17 bases spanning the gap.

This chain connects TRBV4-2 to TRBJ2-7; TRBD2 agrees at 11 bases. V was pared by 1 base and J by 9 bases, with 14 bases of the junction left unmatched. Germline lookup yields CDR1 LGHNA and CDR2 YNFKEQ. The CDR3 contains 17 residues. The CDR3 sequence is CASSQGTGTSGPQAQYF. The CDR3 DNA reads as TGTGCCAGCAGCCAAGGGACCGGGACTAGCGGACCCCAAGCGCAGTACTTC.

CDR3 amino acids: CASSPSGRATDTQYF. The CDR3 coding sequence is TGTGCCAGCAGCCCTAGCGGGAGGGCCACAGATACGCAGTATTTT. The rearrangement links TRBV7-6 to TRBJ2-3; 12 nucleotides match TRBD2. This CDR3 has 15 residues. From germline, CDR1 is SGHVS and CDR2 FNYEAQ. Trimming at V came to 5 bases and at J to 2 bases, leaving 2 bases not matched to a gene.

J is TRBJ2-5 and V is TRBV7-2; a weak D match, TRBD2 (7 bases). The CDR3 has 15 residues. Germline V lookup: CDR1 SGHTA, CDR2 FQGNSA. V lost 1 base to trimming and J lost 7 bases, with 16 bases between them. The CDR3 reads CASSLGTGGHGTQYF. The CDR3 region has the DNA TGTGCCAGCAGCTTAGGGACCGGGGGGCATGGGACCCAGTACTTC.

This clone occurred once. The rearrangement links TRBV5-1 to TRBJ2-3, with D possibly TRBD1 on 5 matching bases. In germline, CDR1 is SGHRS, CDR2 YFSETQ. CDR3 size: 15 residues. The V and J ends lost 0 bases and 6 bases respectively, with 14 bases between them. CDR3 sequence: CASSLGTPHRDTQYF. The CDR3 bases are TGCGCCAGCAGCTTGGGGACACCACACAGGGATACGCAGTATTTT.

The chain recombines TRBV7-9 with TRBJ2-7, with D possibly being TRBD1 (6 bases). The CDR3 spans 14 residues. Trimming pared 5 bases from V and 1 base from J, leaving 12 bases between. Germline V gene lookup returns CDR1 SEHNR and CDR2 FQNEAQ (reference sequence). The CDR3, as DNA: TGTGCCAGCAGCCCAAGAGGACAGTCCTACGAGCAGTACTTC. Translation: CASSPRGQSYEQYF.

The V call is TRBV5-1, the J call TRBJ1-1, with no clear D. The V and J ends lost 5 bases and 7 bases respectively, with 12 bases between them. Germline CDR1 is SGHRS and CDR2 is YFSETQ. The CDR3 runs 12 residues. CDR3 residues: CASRVERHEAFF. The CDR3 DNA is TGCGCCAGCAGGGTGGAGCGCCATGAAGCTTTCTTT.

The V gene is TRBV2, the J gene TRBJ2-7; 10 nucleotides match TRBD1. Losses at the gene ends were 10 bases for V and 4 bases for J; bases not matched to a gene: 4. This CDR3 has 12 amino acids. CDR1 SNHLY and CDR2 FYNNEI come from the germline V gene. In DNA, the CDR3 is TGTGCCACCGGGACAGGGGTGTACGAGCAGTACTTC. Residues: CATGTGVYEQYF.